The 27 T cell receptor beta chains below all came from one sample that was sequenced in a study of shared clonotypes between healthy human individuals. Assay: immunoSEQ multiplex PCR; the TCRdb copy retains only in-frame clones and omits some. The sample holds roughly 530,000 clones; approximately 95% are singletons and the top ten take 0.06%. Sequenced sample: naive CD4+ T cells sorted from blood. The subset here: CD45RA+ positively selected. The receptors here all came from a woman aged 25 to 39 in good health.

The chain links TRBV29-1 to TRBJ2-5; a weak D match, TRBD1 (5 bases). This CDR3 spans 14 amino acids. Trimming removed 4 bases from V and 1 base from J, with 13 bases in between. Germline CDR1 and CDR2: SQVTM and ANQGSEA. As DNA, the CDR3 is TGCAGCGTTGCGGCAGGGCTACTCCAAGAGACCCAGTACTTC. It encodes CSVAAGLLQETQYF.

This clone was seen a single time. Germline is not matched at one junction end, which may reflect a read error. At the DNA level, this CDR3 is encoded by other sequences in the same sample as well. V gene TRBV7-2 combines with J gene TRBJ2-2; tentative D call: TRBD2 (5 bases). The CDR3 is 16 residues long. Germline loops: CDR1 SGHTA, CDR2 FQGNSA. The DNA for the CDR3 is TGTGCCAGCAGTGCTCGGAGTAGGGCGAACACCGGGGAGTTGTTTTTT. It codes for CASSARSRANTGELFF.

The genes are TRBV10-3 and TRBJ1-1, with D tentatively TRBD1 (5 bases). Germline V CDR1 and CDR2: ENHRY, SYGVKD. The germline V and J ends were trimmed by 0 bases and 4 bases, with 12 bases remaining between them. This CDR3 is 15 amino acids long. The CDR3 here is CAISESTRGVTEAFF. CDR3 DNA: TGTGCCATCAGTGAGTCGACGAGAGGGGTCACTGAAGCTTTCTTT.

In nucleotides, the CDR3 is TGTGCCAGCAGCCGAGGGACAGGGGACTATGGCTACACCTTC. As protein: CASSRGTGDYGYTF. The genes are TRBV5-4 and TRBJ1-2; 10 bases are a match to TRBD1. After removal of 4 bases from V and 3 bases from J, the junction contained 3 bases not matched to a gene. The germline V gene has CDR1 SGHNT and CDR2 YYREEE (reference sequence). This CDR3 contains 14 residues.

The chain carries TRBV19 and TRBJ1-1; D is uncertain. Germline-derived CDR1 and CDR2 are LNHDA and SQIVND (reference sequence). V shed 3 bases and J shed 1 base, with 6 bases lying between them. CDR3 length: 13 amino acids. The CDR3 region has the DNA TGTGCCAGTAGTATGTCAGCGAACACTGAAGCTTTCTTT. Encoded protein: CASSMSANTEAFF. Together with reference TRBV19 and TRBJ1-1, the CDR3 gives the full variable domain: DGGITQSPKYLFRKEGQNVTLSCEQNLNHDAMYWYRQDPGQGLRLIYYSQIVNDFQKGDIAEGYSVSREKKESFPLTVTSAQKNPTAFYLCASSMSANTEAFFGQGTRLTVV.

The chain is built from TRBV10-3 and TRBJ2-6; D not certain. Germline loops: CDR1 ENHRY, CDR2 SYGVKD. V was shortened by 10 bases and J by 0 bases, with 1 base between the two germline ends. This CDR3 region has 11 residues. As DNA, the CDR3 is TGTGCCACCTCTGGGGCCAACGTCCTGACTTTC. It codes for CATSGANVLTF.

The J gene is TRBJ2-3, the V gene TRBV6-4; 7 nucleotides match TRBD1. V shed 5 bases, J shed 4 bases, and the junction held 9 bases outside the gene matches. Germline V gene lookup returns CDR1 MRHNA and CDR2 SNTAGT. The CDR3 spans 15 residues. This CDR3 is CASSLAGGSADTQYF. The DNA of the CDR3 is TGTGCCAGCAGTTTGGCAGGGGGTTCGGCAGATACGCAGTATTTT.

CDR3 nucleotides: TGTGCCAGCAGCTTGGGCCCGTCCGAGCAGTACTTC. It encodes CASSLGPSEQYF. This chain joins TRBV7-8 and TRBJ2-7; D uncertain. Trimming cost V 3 bases and J 6 bases, with 9 bases left between them. Germline CDR1 reads SGHVS; CDR2 reads FQNEAQ. The CDR3 is 12 amino acids.

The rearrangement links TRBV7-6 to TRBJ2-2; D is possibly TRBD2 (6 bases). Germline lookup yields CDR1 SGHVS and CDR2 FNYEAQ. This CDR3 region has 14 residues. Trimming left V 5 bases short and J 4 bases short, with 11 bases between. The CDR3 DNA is TGTGCCAGCAGCGCCTCTAGCGTCACCGGGGAGCTGTTTTTT. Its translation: CASSASSVTGELFF.

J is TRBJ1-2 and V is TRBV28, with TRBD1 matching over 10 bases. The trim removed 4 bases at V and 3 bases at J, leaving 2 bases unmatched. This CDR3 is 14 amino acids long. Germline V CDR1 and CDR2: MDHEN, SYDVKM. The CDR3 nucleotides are TGTGCCAGCAGTTCGGGACAGGGGTACTATGGCTACACCTTC. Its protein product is CASSSGQGYYGYTF.

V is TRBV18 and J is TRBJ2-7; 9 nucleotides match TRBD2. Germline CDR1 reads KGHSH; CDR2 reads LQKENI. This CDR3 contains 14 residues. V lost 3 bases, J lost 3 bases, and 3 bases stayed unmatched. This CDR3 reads CASSPTSGSYEQYF. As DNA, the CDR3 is TGTGCCAGCTCACCGACTAGCGGCAGCTACGAGCAGTACTTC.

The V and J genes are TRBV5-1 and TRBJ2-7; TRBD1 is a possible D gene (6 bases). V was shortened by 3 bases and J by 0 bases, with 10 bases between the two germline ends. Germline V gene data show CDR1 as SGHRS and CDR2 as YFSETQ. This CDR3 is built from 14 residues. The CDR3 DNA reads TGCGCCAGCAGCTCCCAGGGGCTCTCCTACGAGCAGTACTTC. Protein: CASSSQGLSYEQYF.

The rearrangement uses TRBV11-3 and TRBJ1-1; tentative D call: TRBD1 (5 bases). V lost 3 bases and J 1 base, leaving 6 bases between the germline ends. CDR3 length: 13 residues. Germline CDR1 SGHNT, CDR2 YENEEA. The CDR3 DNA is TGTGCCAGCAGCTTCAGGGAGAACACTGAAGCTTTCTTT. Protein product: CASSFRENTEAFF.

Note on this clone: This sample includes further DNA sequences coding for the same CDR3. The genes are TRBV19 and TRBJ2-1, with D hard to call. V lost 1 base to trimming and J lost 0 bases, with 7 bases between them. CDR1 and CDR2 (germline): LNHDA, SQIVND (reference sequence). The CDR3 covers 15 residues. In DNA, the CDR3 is TGTGCCAGTAGTATAGTGGCTTCCTCCTACAATGAGCAGTTCTTC. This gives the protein CASSIVASSYNEQFF.

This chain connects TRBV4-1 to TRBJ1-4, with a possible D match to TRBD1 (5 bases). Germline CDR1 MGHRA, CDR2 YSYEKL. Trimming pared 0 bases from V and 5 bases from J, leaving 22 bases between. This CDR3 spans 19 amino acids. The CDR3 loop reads CASSQDPRGVQGSNEKLFF. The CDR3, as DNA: TGCGCCAGCAGCCAAGATCCGAGGGGAGTGCAGGGAAGCAATGAAAAACTGTTTTTT.

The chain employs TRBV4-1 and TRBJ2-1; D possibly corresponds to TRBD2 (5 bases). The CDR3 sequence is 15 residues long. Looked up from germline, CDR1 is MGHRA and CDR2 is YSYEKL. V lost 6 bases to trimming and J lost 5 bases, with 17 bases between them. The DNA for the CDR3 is TGCGCCAGCAGGGCCGGGGAGCAGCAACACAATGAGCAGTTCTTC. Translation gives CASRAGEQQHNEQFF.

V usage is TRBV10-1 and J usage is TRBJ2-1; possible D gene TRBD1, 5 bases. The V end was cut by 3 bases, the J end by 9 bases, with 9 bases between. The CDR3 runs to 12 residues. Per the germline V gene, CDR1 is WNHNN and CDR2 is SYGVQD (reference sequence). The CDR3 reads CASSDRAAEQFF. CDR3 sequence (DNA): TGCGCCAGCAGTGACAGGGCCGCTGAGCAGTTCTTC.

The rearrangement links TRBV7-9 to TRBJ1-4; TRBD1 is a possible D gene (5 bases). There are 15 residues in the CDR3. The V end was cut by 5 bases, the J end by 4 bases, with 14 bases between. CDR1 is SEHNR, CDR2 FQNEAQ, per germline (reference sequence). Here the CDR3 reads CASSPGQALNEKLFF. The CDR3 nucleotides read TGTGCCAGCAGCCCCGGACAAGCCCTTAATGAAAAACTGTTTTTT.

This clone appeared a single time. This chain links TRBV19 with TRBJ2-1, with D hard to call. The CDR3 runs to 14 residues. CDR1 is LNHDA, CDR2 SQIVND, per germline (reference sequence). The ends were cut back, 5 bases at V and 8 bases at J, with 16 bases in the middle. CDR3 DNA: TGTGCCAGTAGTCCGAGACTCCAGCCCCATGAGCAGTTCTTC. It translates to CASSPRLQPHEQFF.

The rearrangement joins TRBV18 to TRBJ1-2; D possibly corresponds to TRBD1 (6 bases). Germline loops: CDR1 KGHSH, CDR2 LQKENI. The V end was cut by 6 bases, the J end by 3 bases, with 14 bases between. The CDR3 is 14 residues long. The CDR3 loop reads CASSIQGSDYGYTF. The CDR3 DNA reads TGTGCCAGCTCGATCCAGGGGTCAGACTATGGCTACACCTTC.

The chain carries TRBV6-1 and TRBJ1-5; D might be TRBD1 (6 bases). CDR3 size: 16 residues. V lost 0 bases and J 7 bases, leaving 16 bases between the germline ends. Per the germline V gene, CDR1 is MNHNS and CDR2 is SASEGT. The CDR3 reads CASSEAGQQAKQPQHF. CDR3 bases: TGTGCCAGCAGTGAAGCAGGACAGCAAGCAAAACAGCCCCAGCATTTT.

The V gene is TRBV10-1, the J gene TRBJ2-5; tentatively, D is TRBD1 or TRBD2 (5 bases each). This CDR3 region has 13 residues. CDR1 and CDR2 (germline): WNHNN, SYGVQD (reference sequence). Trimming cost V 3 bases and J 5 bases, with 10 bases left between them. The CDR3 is CASSDGGTETQYF. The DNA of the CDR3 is TGCGCCAGCAGTGATGGTGGGACCGAGACCCAGTACTTC.

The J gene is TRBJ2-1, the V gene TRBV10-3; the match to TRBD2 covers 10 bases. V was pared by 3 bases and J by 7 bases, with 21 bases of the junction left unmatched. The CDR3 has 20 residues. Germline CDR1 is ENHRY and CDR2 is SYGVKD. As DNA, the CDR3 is TGTGCCATCAGTGATCTTACCGGCAGGGGTGGTAGCGGGAGGATTAATGAGCAGTTCTTC. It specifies CAISDLTGRGGSGRINEQFF.

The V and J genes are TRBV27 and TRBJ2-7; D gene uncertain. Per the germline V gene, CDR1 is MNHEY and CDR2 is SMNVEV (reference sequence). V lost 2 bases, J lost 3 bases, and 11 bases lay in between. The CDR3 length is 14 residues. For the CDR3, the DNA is TGTGCCAGCAGTTTAAAGGCCTCTAGCTACGAGCAGTACTTC. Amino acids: CASSLKASSYEQYF.

DNA of the CDR3: TGTGCCAGCAGTCCATATTTGGGCCGGGACACAAGTAACTATGGCTACACCTTC. This translates into CASSPYLGRDTSNYGYTF. The chain recombines TRBV28 with TRBJ1-2, with a weak D call TRBD1 (6 bases). This CDR3 is 18 amino acids long. V lost 5 bases, J lost 1 base, and 23 bases lay in between. CDR1 and CDR2 from the germline V gene are MDHEN and SYDVKM.

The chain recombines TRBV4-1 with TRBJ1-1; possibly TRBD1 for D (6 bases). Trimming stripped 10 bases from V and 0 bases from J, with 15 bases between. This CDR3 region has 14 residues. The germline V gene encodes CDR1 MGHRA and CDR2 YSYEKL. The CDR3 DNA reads TGCGCCACCAGGAACAGGGCCCTGAACACTGAAGCTTTCTTT. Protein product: CATRNRALNTEAFF.

CDR3 in amino acids: CASSRNRDQYEQYF. For the CDR3, the DNA is TGTGCCAGCAGCCGTAACCGGGACCAATACGAGCAGTACTTC. This chain uses TRBV5-4 with TRBJ2-7; tentatively, D is TRBD1 or TRBD2 (5 bases each). The V end was cut by 4 bases, the J end by 4 bases, with 15 bases between. This CDR3 comprises 14 residues. CDR1 is SGHNT, CDR2 YYREEE, per germline (reference sequence).